Below are 26 T cell receptor beta chains sequenced from a single sample in a study of cytomegalovirus exposure and HLA in healthy donors. PCR amplification relied on 60 Vbeta primers (plus 13 Jbeta primers). Here immunoSEQ multiplex PCR was the method, and the copy in TCRdb shows in-frame clones only, minus some. The table has 180,000 or so clones, roughly 81% seen once; the top ten hold 4.9%. The specimen was PBMCs. These receptors came from a woman younger than 30 in good health and CMV-seropositive.

In the case of this clone: Other DNA sequences from this sample encode an identical CDR3 as well. The chain uses TRBV9 and TRBJ2-7; D call uncertain. This CDR3 is 13 amino acids long. The germline V and J ends were trimmed by 0 bases and 4 bases, with 8 bases remaining between them. Germline lookup yields CDR1 SGDLS and CDR2 YYNGEE. The CDR3 is CASSVGGSYEQYF. The CDR3 nucleotides are TGTGCCAGCAGCGTAGGTGGCTCTTACGAGCAGTACTTC.

This clone appeared a few times. CDR3 region: CASSHDEGSYYEQYF. The CDR3 bases are TGTGCCAGCAGCCACGACGAAGGCTCCTACTACGAGCAGTACTTC. The gene calls are TRBV6-1 and TRBJ2-5; D not certain. The DNA end favors TRBJ2-7, so the J call may be wrong. This CDR3 spans 15 amino acids. Germline V CDR1 and CDR2: MNHNS, SASEGT.

The DNA of the CDR3 is TGTGCCAGCAGCCAAAGTAGTCAGCCCCAGCATTTT. It translates to CASSQSSQPQHF. The V and J genes are TRBV13 and TRBJ1-5; D is unclear. The V and J ends lost 5 bases and 6 bases respectively, with 8 bases between them. This CDR3 is 12 amino acids long. CDR1 is PRHDT, CDR2 FYEKMQ, per germline (reference sequence).

J is TRBJ2-7 and V is TRBV7-8; D perhaps matches TRBD2 (5 bases). CDR3 length: 17 amino acids. CDR1 and CDR2 (germline): SGHVS, FQNEAQ. V lost 4 bases and J lost 4, with 23 bases in between. The CDR3 here is CASSSTRILFEAYEQYF. CDR3 DNA: TGTGCCAGCAGCTCTACTAGGATTTTATTCGAGGCTTACGAGCAGTACTTC.

The chain has TRBV18 and TRBJ2-7; 7 bases are a match to TRBD1. Germline trimming cut 3 bases from V and 3 bases from J; bases unmatched to any gene: 8. Germline V gene lookup returns CDR1 KGHSH and CDR2 LQKENI. This CDR3 region has 15 residues. The CDR3 sequence: CASSPSTGTVYEQYF. The CDR3 DNA reads as TGTGCCAGCTCACCTTCCACCGGGACAGTCTACGAGCAGTACTTC.

The gene calls are TRBV5-4 and TRBJ1-6; D gene unclear. The CDR3 consists of 17 residues. Germline V gene sequence: CDR1 SGHNT, CDR2 YYREEE (reference sequence). Trimming shortened V by 4 bases and J by 8 bases, and 22 bases separated the two germline ends. The CDR3 nucleotides read TGTGCCAGCAGCCCCGCTGCTCCGGGAGAAATTTATTCACCCCTCCACTTT. It yields the protein CASSPAAPGEIYSPLHF.

The chain has TRBV7-9 and TRBJ1-4, with D perhaps matching TRBD1 (6 bases). CDR3 length equals 14 residues. The V and J ends lost 6 bases and 3 bases respectively, with 11 bases between them. Per the germline V gene, CDR1 is SEHNR and CDR2 is FQNEAQ (reference sequence). CDR3 coding DNA: TGTGCCAGCAGGTCGGACAGATCTAATGAAAAACTGTTTTTT. It is translated as CASRSDRSNEKLFF.

The chain uses TRBV4-1 and TRBJ1-4; the D gene is possibly TRBD1 (6 bases). V lost 4 bases and J 7 bases, leaving 10 bases between the germline ends. The CDR3 sequence is 13 residues long. CDR1 and CDR2 from the germline V gene are MGHRA and YSYEKL. The chain's CDR3 is CASSLQGSEKLFF. The DNA for the CDR3 is TGCGCCAGCAGCCTACAGGGCAGTGAAAAACTGTTTTTT.

The rearrangement uses TRBV6-5 and TRBJ2-2; D is ambiguous. Looked up from germline, CDR1 is MNHEY and CDR2 is SVGAGI. The CDR3 sequence is 14 residues long. V shed 5 bases and J shed 7 bases, with 14 bases lying between them. The CDR3 DNA sequence: TGTGCCAGCAGTCCCCCCACAAGAGGCGGGGAGCTGTTTTTT. It translates to CASSPPTRGGELFF.

The CDR3: CASSVGSGGNQPQHF. The CDR3, as DNA: TGTGCCAGCAGCGTAGGGTCGGGGGGGAATCAGCCCCAGCATTTT. The chain joins TRBV9 to TRBJ1-5; D is possibly TRBD1 (5 bases). The CDR3 is 15 residues long. In germline, CDR1 is SGDLS, CDR2 YYNGEE. Trimming removed 0 bases at V and 4 bases at J, with 11 bases between.

The chain has TRBV2 and TRBJ1-4; D gene unclear. This CDR3 contains 17 residues. The germline V gene has CDR1 SNHLY and CDR2 FYNNEI. Trimming took off 6 bases at V and 0 bases at J, with 17 bases between the two ends. The CDR3 coding sequence is TGTGCCAGCAGGAGAGGTTGGTCAGAGGCAACTAATGAAAAACTGTTTTTT. It yields the protein CASRRGWSEATNEKLFF.

The chain carries TRBV5-1 and TRBJ2-3; 9 bases are shared with TRBD2. V gave up 2 bases and J gave up 0 bases; unmatched junction bases: 1. Germline CDR1 is SGHRS and CDR2 is YFSETQ. The CDR3 has 15 residues. This CDR3 is CASSFSGGSTDTQYF. The CDR3 bases are TGCGCCAGCAGCTTCAGCGGGGGGAGCACAGATACGCAGTATTTT. Full variable domain (outside the CDR3, taken from reference TRBV5-1 and TRBJ2-3): KAGVTQTPRYLIKTRGQQVTLSCSPISGHRSVSWYQQTPGQGLQFLFEYFSETQRNKGNFPGRFSGRQFSNSRSEMNVSTLELGDSALYLCASSFSGGSTDTQYFGPGTRLTVL.

This sequence joins TRBV15 and TRBJ2-7; tentatively, D is TRBD2 (5 bases). The germline V gene encodes CDR1 LNHNV and CDR2 YYDKDF (reference sequence). There are 13 residues in the CDR3. V was cut by 1 base and J by 3 bases, with 7 bases left in between. DNA of the CDR3: TGTGCCACCAGCAGAGCTGCGGGCTACGAGCAGTACTTC. The encoded protein is CATSRAAGYEQYF.

The J gene is TRBJ1-2, the V gene TRBV6-5; 8 bases align to TRBD1. With 5 bases clipped from V and 6 bases from J, the junction kept 8 bases outside the gene matches. The CDR3 has 14 amino acids. The germline gives CDR1 MNHEY, CDR2 SVGAGI. The CDR3 nucleotides read TGTGCCAGCAGTCGCACAGGGGGAATCCATGGCTACACCTTC. Its translation is CASSRTGGIHGYTF.

The chain recombines TRBV6-4 with TRBJ2-1; 11 positions match TRBD2. The CDR3 covers 16 residues. Trimming at V came to 6 bases and at J to 4 bases, leaving 8 bases not matched to a gene. Germline loops: CDR1 MRHNA, CDR2 SNTAGT. CDR3 coding DNA: TGTGCCAGCAGCGCCTCCGGGACTAGCGGTTACAATGAGCAGTTCTTC. This translates into CASSASGTSGYNEQFF.

The chain couples TRBV7-9 to TRBJ2-7; perhaps TRBD1 as D (5 bases). Germline V CDR1 and CDR2: SEHNR, FQNEAQ (reference sequence). V lost 4 bases, J lost 1 base, and 14 bases lay in between. The CDR3 runs to 15 residues. CDR3: CASSSVGQGSYEQYF. Written as DNA, the CDR3 is TGTGCCAGCAGCTCGGTAGGGCAGGGATCCTACGAGCAGTACTTC.

V is TRBV19 and J is TRBJ1-4; D is uncertain. This CDR3 is built from 13 residues. Per the germline V gene, CDR1 is LNHDA and CDR2 is SQIVND (reference sequence). Trimming removed 5 bases at V and 7 bases at J, with 11 bases between. The CDR3 here is CASSPGVGEKLFF. CDR3 sequence (DNA): TGTGCCAGTAGTCCGGGAGTAGGTGAAAAACTGTTTTTT. The full variable domain, its missing parts supplied by reference TRBV19 and TRBJ1-4, is DGGITQSPKYLFRKEGQNVTLSCEQNLNHDAMYWYRQDPGQGLRLIYYSQIVNDFQKGDIAEGYSVSREKKESFPLTVTSAQKNPTAFYLCASSPGVGEKLFFGSGTQLSVL.

This clone was counted a few times. The sample contains more than one DNA sequence encoding this CDR3. V usage is TRBV19 and J usage is TRBJ1-1; TRBD1 agrees at 9 bases. Trimming at V came to 5 bases and at J to 5 bases, leaving 6 bases not matched to a gene. Germline V gene lookup returns CDR1 LNHDA and CDR2 SQIVND (reference sequence). The CDR3 is made up of 14 amino acids. CDR3 region: CASSPGQGVTEAFF. The CDR3 region has the DNA TGTGCCAGTAGTCCGGGACAGGGTGTGACTGAAGCTTTCTTT. The variable domain in full, completed from reference TRBV19 and TRBJ1-1, reads DGGITQSPKYLFRKEGQNVTLSCEQNLNHDAMYWYRQDPGQGLRLIYYSQIVNDFQKGDIAEGYSVSREKKESFPLTVTSAQKNPTAFYLCASSPGQGVTEAFFGQGTRLTVV.

V gene TRBV11-2 combines with J gene TRBJ2-2; a weak D match, TRBD2 (6 bases). Germline CDR1 is SGHAT and CDR2 is FQNNGV. V was trimmed by 1 base and J by 3 bases, leaving 18 bases between them. The CDR3 length is 18 residues. The CDR3 DNA reads as TGTGCCAGCAGCTTAGCCTCCTTTCGGGGGAGCTACACCGGGGAGCTGTTTTTT. Protein product: CASSLASFRGSYTGELFF.

The chain is built from TRBV9 and TRBJ2-2, with TRBD1 matching 9 bases. V dropped 0 bases and J dropped 6; count of bases not matched to a gene: 3. The CDR3 contains 15 residues. Germline loops: CDR1 SGDLS, CDR2 YYNGEE. The CDR3 loop reads CASSVGDREAGELFF. The CDR3 nucleotides are TGTGCCAGCAGCGTAGGGGACAGGGAAGCCGGGGAGCTGTTTTTT.

This clone was observed a handful of times. The chain combines TRBV11-1 with TRBJ1-2; D is unclear. Trimming took off 3 bases at V and 8 bases at J, with 13 bases between the two ends. The CDR3 is 13 amino acids. CDR1 and CDR2 from the germline V gene are SGHAT and FQDESV (reference sequence). The CDR3 region has the DNA TGTGCCAGCAGCTTTCGAACCCTAGAGGGCTACACCTTC. Protein: CASSFRTLEGYTF.

The V gene is TRBV4-2, the J gene TRBJ2-7; TRBD1 matches 8 bases. The germline V gene encodes CDR1 LGHNA and CDR2 YNFKEQ. The CDR3 length is 15 residues. V lost 4 bases, J lost 1 base, and 6 bases stayed unmatched. Here the CDR3 DNA reads TGTGCCAGCAGCCCCGGACAGGGTGGTTCCTACGAGCAGTACTTC. Translated: CASSPGQGGSYEQYF.

The chain carries TRBV5-4 and TRBJ1-2; D gene ambiguous. V dropped 2 bases and J dropped 7 bases, with 15 bases sitting between them. The CDR3 spans 14 residues. CDR1 and CDR2 from the germline V gene are SGHNT and YYREEE (reference sequence). The CDR3 loop is CASSFPGLGGGYTF. The CDR3 bases are TGTGCCAGCAGCTTTCCGGGTTTAGGAGGTGGCTACACCTTC.

The V call is TRBV7-2, the J call TRBJ1-5; tentative D call: TRBD1 (5 bases). This CDR3 has 15 residues. V was shortened by 1 base and J by 4 bases, with 11 bases between the two germline ends. Per germline, CDR1 SGHTA and CDR2 FQGNSA. The CDR3 loop reads CASSLVAGGNQPQHF. CDR3 DNA sequence: TGTGCCAGCAGCTTAGTGGCCGGGGGTAATCAGCCCCAGCATTTT.

The gene calls are TRBV7-8 and TRBJ2-5, with 7 bases lining up with TRBD1. V lost 0 bases, J lost 7 bases, and 5 bases stayed unmatched. CDR1 SGHVS and CDR2 FQNEAQ come from the germline V gene. The CDR3 covers 14 residues. CDR3 residues: CASSLADRVATQYF. The CDR3 DNA follows: TGTGCCAGCAGCTTAGCAGACAGGGTAGCGACCCAGTACTTC.

The chain combines TRBV28 with TRBJ2-1, with a tentative D call TRBD2 (7 bases). Deletions cut 5 bases from V and 4 bases from J, with 18 bases between. The CDR3 is made up of 16 amino acids. From germline, CDR1 is MDHEN and CDR2 SYDVKM. In nucleotides, the CDR3 is TGTGCCAGCAGTCCCATGGCGGGGGCCGAATACAATGAGCAGTTCTTC. It encodes CASSPMAGAEYNEQFF.